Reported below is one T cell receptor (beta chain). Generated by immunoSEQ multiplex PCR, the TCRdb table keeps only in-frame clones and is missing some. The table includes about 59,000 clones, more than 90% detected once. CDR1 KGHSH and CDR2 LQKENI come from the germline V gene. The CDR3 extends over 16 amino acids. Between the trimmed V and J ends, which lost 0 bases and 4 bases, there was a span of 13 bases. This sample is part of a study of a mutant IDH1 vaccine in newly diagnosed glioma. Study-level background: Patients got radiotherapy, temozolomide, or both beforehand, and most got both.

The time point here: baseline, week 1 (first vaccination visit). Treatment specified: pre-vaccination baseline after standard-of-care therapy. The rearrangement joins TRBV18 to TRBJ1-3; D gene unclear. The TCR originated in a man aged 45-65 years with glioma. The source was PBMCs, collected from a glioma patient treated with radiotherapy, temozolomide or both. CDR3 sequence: CASSPPSGIAGNTIYF. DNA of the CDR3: TGTGCCAGCTCACCACCGTCCGGAATAGCAGGAAACACCATATATTTT.